This T cell receptor (beta chain) was captured in a study of Graves' ophthalmopathy and Graves' hyperthyroidism. The wider study: Peripheral blood was gathered at first diagnosis, ahead of any treatment whatsoever. The study's findings and limits: As the model predicted ophthalmopathy progression, it achieved a sensitivity of about 71% and a specificity of around 73%. Sensitivity reached 85% to 90% and specificity roughly 81% for a 13-signature model separating ophthalmopathy from stable hyperthyroidism.

This clonotype has a count of ten or more. The antigen remains unidentified. As diagnostic evidence, clinical symptoms, serum thyroxine, TRAb, thyroid ultrasound and orbital computed tomography were relied upon. The sequenced template was RNA, covering the TCR beta CDR3 region. The first-round RT-PCR employed HTBI primers together with the Qiagen OneStep RT-PCR kit. A multiplex PCR was then performed as the second round. Using its own MiXCR run on the multiplex PCR reads, TCRdb lists one record per CDR3 protein. The sample carries 360,000 or so distinct CDR3 sequences, around 19% recorded once. The sample taken for sequencing was peripheral blood. This clonotype was sampled from a woman aged 18-30 years with Graves' ophthalmopathy.

The CDR3 region is CSASSGAVGETQYF. Here the CDR3 DNA reads TGCAGTGCTTCTAGCGGGGCGGTAGGGGAGACCCAGTACTTC. The rearrangement joins TRBV20-1 to TRBJ2-5, with 9 bases fitting TRBD2. Germline trimming cut 5 bases from V and 5 bases from J; bases unmatched to any gene: 9. The CDR3 runs to 14 residues. Germline CDR1 reads DFQATT; CDR2 reads SNEGSKA (reference sequence).